This T cell receptor (beta chain) was sequenced during a study of cytomegalovirus exposure and HLA in healthy donors. Primers: 60 Vbeta forward and 13 Jbeta reverse. Assay: immunoSEQ multiplex PCR; the TCRdb copy retains only in-frame clones and omits some. The sample consists of 240,000 or so clones, around 80% of them appearing once. CDR3 length equals 16 residues. CDR1 and CDR2 from the germline V gene are LGHNA and YNFKEQ. V dropped 1 base and J dropped 0 bases, with 11 bases sitting between them. At collection, donors were nominally healthy, but unrecorded immune exposures were probable. The genes are TRBV4-2 and TRBJ2-3, with D possibly being TRBD2 (5 bases). Sequencing was performed on PBMCs. The clonotype originates from a middle-aged woman in good health and CMV-seropositive. The CDR3 region is CASSQVGDQSTDTQYF. In DNA, the CDR3 is TGTGCCAGCAGCCAAGTGGGAGACCAAAGCACAGATACGCAGTATTTT.